These T cell receptor beta chains were read from a single sample in a study of CD8 T cells in ankylosing spondylitis. A single record per CDR3 protein comes from TCRdb applying MiXCR to the 5' RACE reads. The table lists some 700,000 distinct CDR3 sequences, about 20% of them singletons. Sequenced input: blood, either unsorted or a sorted T cell fraction (not recorded which). The source of these receptors is a male donor with ankylosing spondylitis. Both conserved end residues are part of each CDR3. The order of the fields is V gene, J gene, D gene, clone size, CDR3 protein, CDR3 DNA. A D gene is named only where the DNA matches it firmly. A row's size may be missing; if present it is once, few, many or a size class.

v_gene: TRBV4-1; j_gene: TRBJ2-1; d_gene: TRBD2; abundance: .; CDR3aa: CASSQASTGEGYNEQFF; CDR3nt: TGCGCCAGCAGCCAAGCTTCTACCGGGGAGGGTTACAATGAGCAGTTCTTC
v_gene: TRBV2; j_gene: TRBJ2-1; d_gene: TRBD2; abundance: .; CDR3aa: CASSRRGTSGGGEQFF; CDR3nt: TGTGCCAGCAGTCGGAGAGGGACTAGCGGGGGCGGTGAGCAGTTCTTC
v_gene: TRBV7-3; j_gene: TRBJ2-3; d_gene: .; abundance: .; CDR3aa: CASSLRAPTDSSTDTQYF; CDR3nt: TGTGCCAGCAGCTTAAGGGCCCCTACAGACTCTAGCACAGATACGCAGTATTTT
v_gene: TRBV20-1; j_gene: TRBJ2-5; d_gene: TRBD2; abundance: few; CDR3aa: CSARDPLAGGVVGETQYF; CDR3nt: TGCAGTGCTAGAGATCCCCTAGCGGGGGGTGTCGTAGGGGAGACCCAGTACTTC
v_gene: TRBV3-1; j_gene: TRBJ2-3; d_gene: .; abundance: .; CDR3aa: CASSQVGLLTDTQYF; CDR3nt: TGTGCCAGCAGCCAAGTGGGACTCTTAACAGATACGCAGTATTTT
v_gene: TRBV27; j_gene: TRBJ2-1; d_gene: .; abundance: medium-sized; CDR3aa: CAAGLSSYNEQFF; CDR3nt: TGTGCCGCAGGACTGAGCTCCTACAATGAGCAGTTCTTC
v_gene: TRBV2; j_gene: TRBJ1-5; d_gene: .; abundance: .; CDR3aa: CASSEQRSSNQPQHF; CDR3nt: TGTGCCAGCAGTGAGCAGCGAAGCAGCAATCAGCCCCAGCATTTT
v_gene: TRBV4-2; j_gene: TRBJ2-1; d_gene: .; abundance: .; CDR3aa: CASSPTGLVSSYNEQFF; CDR3nt: TGTGCCAGCAGCCCGACCGGACTTGTGAGCTCCTACAATGAGCAGTTCTTC
v_gene: TRBV7-9; j_gene: TRBJ2-1; d_gene: .; abundance: .; CDR3aa: CASSFDDMGFF; CDR3nt: TGTGCCAGCAGCTTTGATGACATGGGGTTCTTC
v_gene: TRBV3-1; j_gene: TRBJ1-6; d_gene: .; abundance: .; CDR3aa: CASSQEWTGDSPLHF; CDR3nt: TGTGCCAGCAGCCAAGAATGGACCGGAGATTCACCCCTCCACTTT
v_gene: TRBV20-1; j_gene: TRBJ2-2; d_gene: .; abundance: .; CDR3aa: CSAPGPAGELFF; CDR3nt: TGCAGTGCCCCCGGGCCCGCCGGGGAGCTGTTTTTT
v_gene: TRBV3-1; j_gene: TRBJ1-1; d_gene: .; abundance: .; CDR3aa: CASSQDAGAYTEAFF; CDR3nt: TGTGCCAGCAGCCAAGATGCCGGGGCGTACACTGAAGCTTTCTTT
v_gene: TRBV28; j_gene: TRBJ2-7; d_gene: .; abundance: few; CDR3aa: CASSTRMLYEQYF; CDR3nt: TGTGCCAGCAGTACTCGTATGCTGTACGAGCAGTACTTC
v_gene: TRBV5-1; j_gene: TRBJ1-2; d_gene: TRBD1; abundance: few; CDR3aa: CASSGTPGGPGYGYTF; CDR3nt: TGCGCCAGCAGCGGCACCCCAGGGGGCCCGGGGTATGGCTACACCTTC